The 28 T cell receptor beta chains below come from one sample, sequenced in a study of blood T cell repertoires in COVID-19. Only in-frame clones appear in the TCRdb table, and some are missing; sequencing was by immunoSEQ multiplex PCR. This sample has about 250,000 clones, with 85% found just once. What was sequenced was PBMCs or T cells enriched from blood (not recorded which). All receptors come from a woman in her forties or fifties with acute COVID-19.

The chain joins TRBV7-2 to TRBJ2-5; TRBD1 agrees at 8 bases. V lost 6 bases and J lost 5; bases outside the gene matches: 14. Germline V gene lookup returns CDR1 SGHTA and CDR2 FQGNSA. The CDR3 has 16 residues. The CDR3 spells CASSKPGQALGETQYF. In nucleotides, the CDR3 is TGTGCCAGCAGTAAACCGGGACAGGCCCTCGGGGAGACCCAGTACTTC.

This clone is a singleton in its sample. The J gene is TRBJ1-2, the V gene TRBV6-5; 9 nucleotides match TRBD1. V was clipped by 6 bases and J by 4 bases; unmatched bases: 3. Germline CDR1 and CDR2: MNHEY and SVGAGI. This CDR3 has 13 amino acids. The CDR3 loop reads CASRRDRAYGYTF. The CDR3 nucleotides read TGTGCCAGCAGGCGGGACAGGGCCTATGGCTACACCTTC.

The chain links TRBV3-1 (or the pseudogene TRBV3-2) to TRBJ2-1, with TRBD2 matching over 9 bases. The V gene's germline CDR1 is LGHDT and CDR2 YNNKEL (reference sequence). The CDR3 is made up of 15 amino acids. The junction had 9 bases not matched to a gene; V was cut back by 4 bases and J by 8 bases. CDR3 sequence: CASSPAGGPMYEQFF. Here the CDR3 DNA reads TGTGCCAGCAGCCCCGCGGGGGGGCCAATGTATGAGCAGTTCTTC.

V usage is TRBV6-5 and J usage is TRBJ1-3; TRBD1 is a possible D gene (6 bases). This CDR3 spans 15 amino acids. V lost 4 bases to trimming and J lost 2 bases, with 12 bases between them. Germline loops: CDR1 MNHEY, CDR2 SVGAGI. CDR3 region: CASSSDRRPGNTIYF. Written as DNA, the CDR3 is TGTGCCAGCAGTTCGGACAGACGTCCTGGAAACACCATATATTTT.

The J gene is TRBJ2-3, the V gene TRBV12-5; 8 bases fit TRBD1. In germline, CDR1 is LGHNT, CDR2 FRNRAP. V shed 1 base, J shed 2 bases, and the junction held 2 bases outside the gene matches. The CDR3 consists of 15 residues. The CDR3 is CASGLGTGTTDTQYF. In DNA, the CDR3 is TGTGCTAGTGGTTTGGGGACAGGGACCACAGATACGCAGTATTTT.

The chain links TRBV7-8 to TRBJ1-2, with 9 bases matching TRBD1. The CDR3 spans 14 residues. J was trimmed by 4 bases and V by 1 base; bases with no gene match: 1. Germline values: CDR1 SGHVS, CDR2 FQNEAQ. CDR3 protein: CASSLEDRGYGYTF. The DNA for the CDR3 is TGTGCCAGCAGCTTAGAGGACAGGGGCTATGGCTACACCTTC.

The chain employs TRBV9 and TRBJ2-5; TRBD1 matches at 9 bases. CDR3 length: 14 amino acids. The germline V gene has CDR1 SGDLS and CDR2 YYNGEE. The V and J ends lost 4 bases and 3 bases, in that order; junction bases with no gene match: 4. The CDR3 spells CASSSRTGEETQYF. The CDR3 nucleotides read TGTGCCAGCAGCTCGCGGACAGGGGAAGAGACCCAGTACTTC. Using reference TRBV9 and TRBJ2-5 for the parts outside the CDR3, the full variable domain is DSGVTQTPKHLITATGQRVTLRCSPRSGDLSVYWYQQSLDQGLQFLIQYYNGEERAKGNILERFSAQQFPDLHSELNLSSLELGDSALYFCASSSRTGEETQYFGPGTRLLVL.

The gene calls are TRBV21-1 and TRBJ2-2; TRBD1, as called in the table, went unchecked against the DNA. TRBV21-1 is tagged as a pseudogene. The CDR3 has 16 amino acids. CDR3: CASSENRGSNTGELFF. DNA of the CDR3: TGTGCCAGCAGCGAAAACAGGGGCTCGAACACCGGGGAGCTGTTTTTT.

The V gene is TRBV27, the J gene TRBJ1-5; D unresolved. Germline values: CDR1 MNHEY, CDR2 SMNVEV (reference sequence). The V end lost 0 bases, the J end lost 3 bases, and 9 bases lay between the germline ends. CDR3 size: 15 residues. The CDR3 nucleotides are TGTGCCAGCAGTTTATCGTGGCACAACAATCAGCCCCAGCATTTT. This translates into CASSLSWHNNQPQHF.

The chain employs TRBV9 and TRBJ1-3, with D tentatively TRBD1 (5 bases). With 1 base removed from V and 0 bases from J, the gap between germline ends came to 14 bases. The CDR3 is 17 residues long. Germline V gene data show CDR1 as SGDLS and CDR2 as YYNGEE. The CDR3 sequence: CASSVTPQGDSGNTIYF. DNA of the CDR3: TGTGCCAGCAGCGTAACCCCTCAGGGTGACTCTGGAAACACCATATATTTT.

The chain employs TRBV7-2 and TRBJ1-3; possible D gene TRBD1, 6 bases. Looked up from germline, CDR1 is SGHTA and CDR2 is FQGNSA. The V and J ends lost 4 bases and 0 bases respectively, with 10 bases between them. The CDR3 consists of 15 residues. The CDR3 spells CASSSSTGSGNTIYF. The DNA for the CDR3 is TGTGCCAGCAGCTCCTCGACAGGCTCTGGAAACACCATATATTTT.

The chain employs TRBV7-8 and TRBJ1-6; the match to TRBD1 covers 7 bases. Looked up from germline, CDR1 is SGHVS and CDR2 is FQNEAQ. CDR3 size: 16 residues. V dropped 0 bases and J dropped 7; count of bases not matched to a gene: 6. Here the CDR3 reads CASSLAPQGWNSPLHF. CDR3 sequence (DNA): TGTGCCAGCAGCTTAGCGCCACAGGGGTGGAATTCACCCCTCCACTTT.

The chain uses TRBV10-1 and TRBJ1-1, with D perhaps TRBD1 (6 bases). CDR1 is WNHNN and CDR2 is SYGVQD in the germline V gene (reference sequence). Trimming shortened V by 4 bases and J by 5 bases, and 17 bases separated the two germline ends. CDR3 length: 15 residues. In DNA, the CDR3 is TGCGCCAGCAGTGCTAGAACAGGGCCGGGAACTGAAGCTTTCTTT. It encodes CASSARTGPGTEAFF.

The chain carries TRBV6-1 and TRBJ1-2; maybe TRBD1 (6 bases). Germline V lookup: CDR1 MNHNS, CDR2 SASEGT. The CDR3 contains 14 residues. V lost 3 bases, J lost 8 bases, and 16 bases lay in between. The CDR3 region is CASSESPRGGGYTF. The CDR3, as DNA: TGTGCCAGCAGTGAGAGTCCCAGGGGTGGCGGCTACACCTTC.

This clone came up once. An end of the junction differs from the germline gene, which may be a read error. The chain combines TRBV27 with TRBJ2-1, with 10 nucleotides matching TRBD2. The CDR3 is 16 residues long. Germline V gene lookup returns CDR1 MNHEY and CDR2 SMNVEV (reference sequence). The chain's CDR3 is CASGLAGGSSYNEQFF. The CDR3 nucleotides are TGTGCCAGCGGTTTAGCGGGGGGAAGCTCCTACAATGAGCAGTTCTTC.

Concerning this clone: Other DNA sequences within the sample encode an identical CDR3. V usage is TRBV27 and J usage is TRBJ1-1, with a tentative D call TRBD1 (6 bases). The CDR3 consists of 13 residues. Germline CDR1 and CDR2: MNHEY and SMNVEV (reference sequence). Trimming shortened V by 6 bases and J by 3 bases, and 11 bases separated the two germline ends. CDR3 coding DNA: TGTGCCAGCAGAACAGGGAGGGACACTGAAGCTTTCTTT. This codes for CASRTGRDTEAFF.

The CDR3 loop is CASSESGAAMEAFF. The CDR3 DNA sequence: TGCGCCAGCAGTGAGTCAGGGGCCGCGATGGAAGCTTTCTTT. V and J are TRBV10-2 and TRBJ1-1; a weak D match, TRBD1 (5 bases). There are 14 residues in the CDR3. Germline-derived CDR1 and CDR2 are WSHSY and SAAADI. Trimming removed 0 bases at V and 8 bases at J, with 13 bases between.

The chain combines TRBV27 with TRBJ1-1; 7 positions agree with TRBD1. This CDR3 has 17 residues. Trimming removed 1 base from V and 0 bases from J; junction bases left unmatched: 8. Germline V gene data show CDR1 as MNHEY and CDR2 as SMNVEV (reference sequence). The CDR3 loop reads CASSLFGWDRVNTEAFF. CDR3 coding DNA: TGTGCCAGCAGTTTATTCGGATGGGACAGAGTGAACACTGAAGCTTTCTTT.

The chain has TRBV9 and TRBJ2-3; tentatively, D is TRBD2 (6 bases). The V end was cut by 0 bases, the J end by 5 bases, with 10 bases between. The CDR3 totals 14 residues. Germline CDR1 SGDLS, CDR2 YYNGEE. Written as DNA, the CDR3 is TGTGCCAGCAGCGTAGCCCAGGGAGGAGATACGCAGTATTTT. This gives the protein CASSVAQGGDTQYF.

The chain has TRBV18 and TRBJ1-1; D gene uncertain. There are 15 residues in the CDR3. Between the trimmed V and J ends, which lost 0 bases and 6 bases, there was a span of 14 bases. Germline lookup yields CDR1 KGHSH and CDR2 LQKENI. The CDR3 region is CASSPPSPGAAEAFF. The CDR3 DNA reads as TGTGCCAGCTCACCACCCTCCCCGGGTGCCGCTGAAGCTTTCTTT.

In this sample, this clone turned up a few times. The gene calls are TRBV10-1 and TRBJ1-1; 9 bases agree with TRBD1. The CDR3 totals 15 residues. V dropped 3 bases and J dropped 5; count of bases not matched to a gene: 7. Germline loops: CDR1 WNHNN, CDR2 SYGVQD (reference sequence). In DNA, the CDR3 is TGCGCCAGCAGTGACCCCCTGACAGGGGGGACTGAAGCTTTCTTT. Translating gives CASSDPLTGGTEAFF.

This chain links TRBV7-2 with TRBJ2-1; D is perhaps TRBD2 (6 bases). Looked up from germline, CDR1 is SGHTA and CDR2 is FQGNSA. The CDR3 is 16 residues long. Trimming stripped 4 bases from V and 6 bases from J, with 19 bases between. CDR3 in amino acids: CASSSVGGRVTNEQFF. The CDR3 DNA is TGTGCCAGCAGCTCTGTAGGAGGGAGAGTAACCAATGAGCAGTTCTTC.

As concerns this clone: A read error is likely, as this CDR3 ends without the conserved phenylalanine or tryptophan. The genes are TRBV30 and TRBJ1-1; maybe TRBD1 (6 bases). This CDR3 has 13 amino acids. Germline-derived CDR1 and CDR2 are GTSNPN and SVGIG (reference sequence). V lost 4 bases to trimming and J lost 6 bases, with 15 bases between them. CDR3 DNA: TGTGCCTGGATCGGCACAGGGTGGCCTGAAGCTTTCTCT. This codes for CAWIGTGWPEAFS.

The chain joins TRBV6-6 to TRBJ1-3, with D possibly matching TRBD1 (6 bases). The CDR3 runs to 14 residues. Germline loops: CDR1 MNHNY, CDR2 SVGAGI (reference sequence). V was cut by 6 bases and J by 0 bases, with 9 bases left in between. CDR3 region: CASSRQVSGNTIYF. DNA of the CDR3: TGTGCCAGCAGCCGACAGGTCTCTGGAAACACCATATATTTT.

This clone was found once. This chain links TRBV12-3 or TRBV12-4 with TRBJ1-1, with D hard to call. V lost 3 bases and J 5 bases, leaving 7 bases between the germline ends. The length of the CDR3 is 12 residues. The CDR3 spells CASSFGRTEAFF. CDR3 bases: TGTGCCAGCAGTTTTGGCAGAACTGAAGCTTTCTTT.

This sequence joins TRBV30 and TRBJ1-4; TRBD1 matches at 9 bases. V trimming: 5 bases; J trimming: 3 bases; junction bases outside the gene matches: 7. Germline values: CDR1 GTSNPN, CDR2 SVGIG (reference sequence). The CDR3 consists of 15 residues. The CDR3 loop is CAWSRQGGANEKLFF. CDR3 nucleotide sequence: TGTGCCTGGTCCCGACAGGGGGGCGCTAATGAAAAACTGTTTTTT.

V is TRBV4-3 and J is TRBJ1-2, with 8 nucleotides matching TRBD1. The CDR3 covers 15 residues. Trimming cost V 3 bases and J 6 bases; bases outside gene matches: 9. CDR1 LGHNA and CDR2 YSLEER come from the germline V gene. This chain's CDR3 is CASSQGNDRGDGYTF. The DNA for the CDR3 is TGCGCCAGCAGCCAGGGGAATGACAGGGGTGATGGCTACACCTTC.

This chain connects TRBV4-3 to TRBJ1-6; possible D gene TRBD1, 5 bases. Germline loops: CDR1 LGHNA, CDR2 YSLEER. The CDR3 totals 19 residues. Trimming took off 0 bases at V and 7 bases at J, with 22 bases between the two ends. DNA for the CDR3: TGCGCCAGCAGCCAAGATGACGGGATCAGGGAGGTAAGAAATTCACCCCTCCACTTT. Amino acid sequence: CASSQDDGIREVRNSPLHF.